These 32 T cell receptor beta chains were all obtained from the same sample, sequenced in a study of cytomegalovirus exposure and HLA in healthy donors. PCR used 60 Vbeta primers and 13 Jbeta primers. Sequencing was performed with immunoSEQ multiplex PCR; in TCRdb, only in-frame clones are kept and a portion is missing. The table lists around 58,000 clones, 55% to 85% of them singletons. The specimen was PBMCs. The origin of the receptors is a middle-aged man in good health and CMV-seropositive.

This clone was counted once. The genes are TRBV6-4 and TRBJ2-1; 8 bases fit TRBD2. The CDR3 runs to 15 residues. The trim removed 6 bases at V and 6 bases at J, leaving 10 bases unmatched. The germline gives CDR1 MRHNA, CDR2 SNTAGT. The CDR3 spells CASSEGLDSGNEQFF. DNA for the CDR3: TGTGCCAGCAGCGAGGGACTAGATAGCGGCAATGAGCAGTTCTTC.

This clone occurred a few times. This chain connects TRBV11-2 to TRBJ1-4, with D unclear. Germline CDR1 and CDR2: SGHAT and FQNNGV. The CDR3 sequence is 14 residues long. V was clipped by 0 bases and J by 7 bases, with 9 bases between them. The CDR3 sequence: CASSLDRGFEKLFF. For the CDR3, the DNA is TGTGCCAGCAGCTTAGATCGAGGTTTTGAAAAACTGTTTTTT.

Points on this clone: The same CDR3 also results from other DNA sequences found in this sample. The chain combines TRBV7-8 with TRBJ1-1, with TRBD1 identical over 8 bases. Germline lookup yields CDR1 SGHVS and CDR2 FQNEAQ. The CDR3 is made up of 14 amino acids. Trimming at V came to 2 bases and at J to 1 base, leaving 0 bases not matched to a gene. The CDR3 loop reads CASSLTGGNTEAFF. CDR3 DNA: TGTGCCAGCAGCTTAACAGGGGGGAACACTGAAGCTTTCTTT.

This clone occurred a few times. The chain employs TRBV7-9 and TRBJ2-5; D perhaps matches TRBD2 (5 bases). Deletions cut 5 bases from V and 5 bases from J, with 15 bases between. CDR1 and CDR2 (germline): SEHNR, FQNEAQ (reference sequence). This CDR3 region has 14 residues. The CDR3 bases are TGTGCCAGCAGCCTACGAGGGAAGTCCGAGACCCAGTACTTC. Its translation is CASSLRGKSETQYF. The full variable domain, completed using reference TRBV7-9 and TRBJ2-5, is DTGVSQNPRHKITKRGQNVTFRCDPISEHNRLYWYRQTLGQGPEFLTYFQNEAQLEKSRLLSDRFSAERPKGSFSTLEIQRTEQGDSAMYLCASSLRGKSETQYFGPGTRLLVL.

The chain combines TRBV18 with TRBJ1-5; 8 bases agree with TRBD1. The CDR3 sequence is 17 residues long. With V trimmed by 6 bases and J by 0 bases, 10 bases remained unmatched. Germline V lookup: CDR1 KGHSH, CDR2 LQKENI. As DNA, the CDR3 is TGTGCCAGCTCCTTACAGGGGGGAAGTTATAGCAATCAGCCCCAGCATTTT. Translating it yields CASSLQGGSYSNQPQHF.

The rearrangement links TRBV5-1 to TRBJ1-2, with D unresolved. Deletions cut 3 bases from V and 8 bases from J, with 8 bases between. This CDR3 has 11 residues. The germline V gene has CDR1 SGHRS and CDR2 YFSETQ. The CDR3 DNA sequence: TGCGCCAGCAGCTCGGGTCGGGGCTACACCTTC. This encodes CASSSGRGYTF.

CDR3 sequence (DNA): TGTGCCAGCAGCCGTCGGGAGGGAGATACGCAGTATTTT. Translated: CASSRREGDTQYF. The chain carries TRBV7-3 and TRBJ2-3; 8 nucleotides align to TRBD2. V trimming: 5 bases; J trimming: 5 bases; junction bases outside the gene matches: 3. CDR3 length: 13 residues. CDR1 is SGHTA, CDR2 FQGTGA, per germline.

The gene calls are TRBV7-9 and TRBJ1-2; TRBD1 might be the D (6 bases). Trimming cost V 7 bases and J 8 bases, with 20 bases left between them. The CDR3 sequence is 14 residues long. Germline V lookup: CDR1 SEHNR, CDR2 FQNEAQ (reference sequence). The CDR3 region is CASISQGISLGYTF. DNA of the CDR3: TGTGCCAGCATCTCACAGGGTATTTCACTGGGCTACACCTTC.

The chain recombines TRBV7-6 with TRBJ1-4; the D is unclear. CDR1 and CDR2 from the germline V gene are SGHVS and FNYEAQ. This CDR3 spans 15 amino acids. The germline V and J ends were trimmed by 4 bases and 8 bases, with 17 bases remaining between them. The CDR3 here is CASSSNGLSGEKLFF. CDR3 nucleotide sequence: TGTGCCAGCAGCTCGAACGGACTAAGTGGGGAAAAACTGTTTTTT.

CDR3 amino acids: CASRNRDSYFRDNQPQHF. The CDR3 DNA is TGTGCCAGCCGCAATCGGGACAGCTATTTTCGGGACAATCAGCCCCAGCATTTT. The chain recombines TRBV28 with TRBJ1-5; 7 bases match TRBD1. CDR3 size: 18 residues. Germline V gene sequence: CDR1 MDHEN, CDR2 SYDVKM. The V and J ends lost 8 bases and 3 bases, in that order; junction bases with no gene match: 19.

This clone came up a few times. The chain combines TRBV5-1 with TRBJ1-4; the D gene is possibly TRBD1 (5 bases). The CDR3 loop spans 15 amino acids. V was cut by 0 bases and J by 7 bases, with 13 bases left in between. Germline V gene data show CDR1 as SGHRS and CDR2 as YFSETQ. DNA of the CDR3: TGCGCCAGCAGCTTGGATATCGGGGGAGGTGAAAAACTGTTTTTT. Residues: CASSLDIGGGEKLFF.

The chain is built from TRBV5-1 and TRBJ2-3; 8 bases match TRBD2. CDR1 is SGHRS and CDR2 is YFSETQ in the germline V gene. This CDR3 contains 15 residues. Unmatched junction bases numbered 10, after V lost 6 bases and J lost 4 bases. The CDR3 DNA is TGCGCCAGCACCAGAGCGGGGGCCACGGCAGATACGCAGTATTTT. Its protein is CASTRAGATADTQYF.

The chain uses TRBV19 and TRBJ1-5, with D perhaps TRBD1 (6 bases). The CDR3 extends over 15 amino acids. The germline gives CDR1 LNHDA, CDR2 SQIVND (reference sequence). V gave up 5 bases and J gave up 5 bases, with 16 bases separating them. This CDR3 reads CASSPPRGRDQPQHF. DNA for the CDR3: TGTGCCAGTAGTCCCCCCAGGGGCCGGGATCAGCCCCAGCATTTT.

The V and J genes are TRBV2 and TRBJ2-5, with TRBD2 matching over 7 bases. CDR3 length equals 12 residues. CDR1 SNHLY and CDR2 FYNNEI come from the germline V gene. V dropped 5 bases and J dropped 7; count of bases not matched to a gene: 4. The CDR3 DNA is TGTGCCAGCAGTAGGACTAGAGGGACCCAGTACTTC. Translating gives CASSRTRGTQYF.

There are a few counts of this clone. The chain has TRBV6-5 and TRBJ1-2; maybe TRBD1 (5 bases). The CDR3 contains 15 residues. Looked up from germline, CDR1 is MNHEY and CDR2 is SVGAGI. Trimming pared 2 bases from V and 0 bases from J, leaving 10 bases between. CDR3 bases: TGTGCCAGCAGTTACAAGTACAGGACTAACTATGGCTACACCTTC. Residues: CASSYKYRTNYGYTF.

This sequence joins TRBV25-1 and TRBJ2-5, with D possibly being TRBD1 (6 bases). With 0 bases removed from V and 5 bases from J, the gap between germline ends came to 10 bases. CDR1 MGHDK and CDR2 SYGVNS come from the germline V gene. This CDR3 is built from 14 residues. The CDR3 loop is CASSEYGGRETQYF. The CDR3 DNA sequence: TGTGCCAGCAGTGAATATGGGGGCAGGGAGACCCAGTACTTC.

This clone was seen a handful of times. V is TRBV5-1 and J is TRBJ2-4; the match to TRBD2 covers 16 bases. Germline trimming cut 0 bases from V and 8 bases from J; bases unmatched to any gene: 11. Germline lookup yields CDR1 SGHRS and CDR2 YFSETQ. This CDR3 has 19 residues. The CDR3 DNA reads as TGCGCCAGCAGCTTGGCCGGGACTAGCGGGGGGGCCGGTCAGGACATTCAGTACTTC. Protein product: CASSLAGTSGGAGQDIQYF.

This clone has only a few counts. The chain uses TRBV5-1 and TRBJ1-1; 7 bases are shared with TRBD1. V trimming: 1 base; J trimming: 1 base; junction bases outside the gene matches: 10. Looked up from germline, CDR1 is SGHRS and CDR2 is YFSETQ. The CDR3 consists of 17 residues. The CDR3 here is CASSLLAGGLTNTEAFF. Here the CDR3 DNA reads TGCGCCAGCAGCTTGTTGGCAGGGGGGCTTACGAACACTGAAGCTTTCTTT.

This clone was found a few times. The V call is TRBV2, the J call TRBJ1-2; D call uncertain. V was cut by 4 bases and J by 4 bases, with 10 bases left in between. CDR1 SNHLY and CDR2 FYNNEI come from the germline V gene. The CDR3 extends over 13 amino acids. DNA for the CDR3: TGTGCCAGCAGTGGATACGGGTTCTATGGCTACACCTTC. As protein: CASSGYGFYGYTF.

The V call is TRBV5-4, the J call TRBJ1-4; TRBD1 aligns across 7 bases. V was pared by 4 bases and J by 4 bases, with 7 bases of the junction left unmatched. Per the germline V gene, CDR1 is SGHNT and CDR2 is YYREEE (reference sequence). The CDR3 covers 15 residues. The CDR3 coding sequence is TGTGCCAGCAGCCCGGGGACAGAAGTTAATGAAAAACTGTTTTTT. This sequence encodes CASSPGTEVNEKLFF.

The CDR3: CASSSGQPNTEAFF. CDR3 nucleotide sequence: TGCGCCAGCAGCTCGGGACAACCGAACACTGAAGCTTTCTTT. The rearrangement joins TRBV5-1 to TRBJ1-1, with a possible D match to TRBD1 (6 bases). V was cut by 3 bases and J by 1 base, with 10 bases left in between. Per germline, CDR1 SGHRS and CDR2 YFSETQ. The CDR3 sequence is 14 residues long.

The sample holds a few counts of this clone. CDR3 in amino acids: CASSTQGQSVYGYTF. In DNA, the CDR3 is TGTGCCAGCAGTACCCAGGGACAGTCTGTCTATGGCTACACCTTC. The rearrangement links TRBV6-1 to TRBJ1-2, with 7 bases matching TRBD1. V lost 5 bases and J lost 4; bases outside the gene matches: 10. Germline V gene lookup returns CDR1 MNHNS and CDR2 SASEGT. The length of the CDR3 is 15 residues.

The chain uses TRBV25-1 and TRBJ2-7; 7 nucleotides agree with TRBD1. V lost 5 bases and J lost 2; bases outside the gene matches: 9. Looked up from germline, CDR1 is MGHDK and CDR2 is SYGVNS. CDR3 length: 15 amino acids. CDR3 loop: CASSPSNRGTYEQYF. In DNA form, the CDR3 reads TGTGCCAGCAGTCCCTCAAACAGGGGAACCTACGAGCAGTACTTC.

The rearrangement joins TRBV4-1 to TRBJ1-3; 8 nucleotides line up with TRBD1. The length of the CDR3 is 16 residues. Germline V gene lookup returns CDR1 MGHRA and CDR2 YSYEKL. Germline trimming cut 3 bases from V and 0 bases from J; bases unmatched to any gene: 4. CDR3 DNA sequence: TGCGCCAGCAGCCAGGGACAGGCCTACTCTGGAAACACCATATATTTT. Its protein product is CASSQGQAYSGNTIYF.

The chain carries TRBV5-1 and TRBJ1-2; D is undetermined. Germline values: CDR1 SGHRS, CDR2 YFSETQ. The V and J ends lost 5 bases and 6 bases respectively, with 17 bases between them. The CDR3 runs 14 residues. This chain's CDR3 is CASRFREGSDGYTF. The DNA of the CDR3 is TGCGCCAGCAGATTCCGGGAGGGATCGGATGGCTACACCTTC.

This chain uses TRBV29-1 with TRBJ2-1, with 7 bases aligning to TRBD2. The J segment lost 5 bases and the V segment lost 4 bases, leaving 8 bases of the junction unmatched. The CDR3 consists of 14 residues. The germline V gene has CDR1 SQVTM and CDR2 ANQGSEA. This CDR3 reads CSVGFGGGNNEQFF. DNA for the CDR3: TGCAGCGTTGGCTTCGGCGGGGGTAACAATGAGCAGTTCTTC.

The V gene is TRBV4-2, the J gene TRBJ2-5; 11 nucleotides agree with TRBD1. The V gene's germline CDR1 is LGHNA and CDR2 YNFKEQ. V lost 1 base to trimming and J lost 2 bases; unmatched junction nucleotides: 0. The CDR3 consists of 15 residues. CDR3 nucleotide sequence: TGTGCCAGCAGCCAAGGGGACAGGGGGCAAGAGACCCAGTACTTC. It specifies CASSQGDRGQETQYF.

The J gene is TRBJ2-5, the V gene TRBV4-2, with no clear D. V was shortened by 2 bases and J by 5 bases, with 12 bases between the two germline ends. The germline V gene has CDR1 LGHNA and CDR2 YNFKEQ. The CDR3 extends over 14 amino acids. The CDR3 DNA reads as TGTGCCAGCAGCCAAAGTATGCCCGAGGAGACCCAGTACTTC. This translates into CASSQSMPEETQYF.

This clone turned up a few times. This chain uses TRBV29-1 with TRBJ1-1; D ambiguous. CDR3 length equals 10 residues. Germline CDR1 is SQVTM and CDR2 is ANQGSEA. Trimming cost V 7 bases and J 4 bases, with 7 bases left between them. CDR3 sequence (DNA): TGCAGCGGCGGGGTCACTGAAGCTTTCTTT. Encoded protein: CSGGVTEAFF.

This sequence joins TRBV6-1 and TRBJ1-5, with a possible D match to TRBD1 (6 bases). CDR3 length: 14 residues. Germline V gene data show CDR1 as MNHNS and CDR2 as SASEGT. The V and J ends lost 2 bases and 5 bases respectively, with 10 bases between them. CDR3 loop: CASSELTGYQPQHF. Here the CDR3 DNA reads TGTGCCAGCAGTGAACTCACAGGGTATCAGCCCCAGCATTTT.

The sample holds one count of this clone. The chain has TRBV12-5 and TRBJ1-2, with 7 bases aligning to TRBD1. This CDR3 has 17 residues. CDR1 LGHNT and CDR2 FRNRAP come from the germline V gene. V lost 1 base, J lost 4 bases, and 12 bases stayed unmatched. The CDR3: CASGLAHGTAFSYGYTF. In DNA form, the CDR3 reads TGTGCTAGTGGTTTGGCACACGGGACAGCTTTCTCCTATGGCTACACCTTC.

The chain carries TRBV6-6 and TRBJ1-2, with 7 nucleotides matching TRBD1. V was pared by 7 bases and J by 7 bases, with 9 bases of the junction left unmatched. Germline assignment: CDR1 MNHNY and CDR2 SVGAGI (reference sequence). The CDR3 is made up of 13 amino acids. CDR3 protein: CASNQGDRAGYTF. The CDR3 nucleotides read TGTGCCAGCAACCAGGGGGACCGGGCTGGCTACACCTTC.